This T cell receptor (beta chain) originates from a study of control samples from healthy donors and cancer patients. Clones were read by immunoSEQ multiplex PCR, and TCRdb kept only the in-frame ones, dropping some. Seen here are approximately 100,000 clones, 86% observed once, and the top ten hold over 20%. This CDR3 is 14 amino acids long. The germline V and J ends were trimmed by 5 bases and 0 bases, with 10 bases remaining between them. CDR1 is LNHDA, CDR2 SQIVND, per germline (reference sequence). Specimen: blood. This receptor was obtained from a man aged 25 to 40 in good health. The rearrangement uses TRBV19 and TRBJ1-1, with D unclear. In DNA, the CDR3 is TGTGCCAGTAGTTTAAGTGGAATGAACACTGAAGCTTTCTTT. This gives the protein CASSLSGMNTEAFF.